One and the same sample provided the 15 T cell receptor beta chains below, sequenced in a study of shared clonotypes between healthy human individuals. Clones were sequenced by immunoSEQ multiplex PCR, and TCRdb holds only the in-frame ones, with some missing. The sample has fewer than 3 million clones, around 93% seen once. The sequenced material came from naive CD4+ T cells from PBMCs. The subset here: CD45RA+ positively selected. Receptors originate from a young man in good health. Some clones in this sample may be carry-over from other donors' samples.

This chain joins TRBV2 and TRBJ2-5; D ambiguous. Germline V gene data show CDR1 as SNHLY and CDR2 as FYNNEI. The CDR3 spans 11 residues. V lost 8 bases and J 5 bases, leaving 9 bases between the germline ends. The CDR3 nucleotides read TGTGCCAGCGGGAAAGAGGAGACCCAGTACTTC. It codes for CASGKEETQYF.

The chain couples TRBV6-6 to TRBJ1-2; D gene unclear. This CDR3 contains 14 residues. V was trimmed by 0 bases and J by 8 bases, leaving 13 bases between them. Germline values: CDR1 MNHNY, CDR2 SVGAGI (reference sequence). The CDR3 spells CASSYSDRPGGYTF. Here the CDR3 DNA reads TGTGCCAGCAGTTACTCGGATCGACCTGGGGGCTACACCTTC.

The chain combines TRBV30 with TRBJ2-5; no clear D gene. The V and J ends lost 0 bases and 4 bases respectively, with 12 bases between them. CDR1 is GTSNPN, CDR2 SVGIG, per germline (reference sequence). CDR3 length: 14 amino acids. DNA of the CDR3: TGTGCCTGGAGTGTACGTGCAGGCGGAGAGACCCAGTACTTC. Its protein product is CAWSVRAGGETQYF. The complete variable domain, with remaining parts taken from reference TRBV30 and TRBJ2-5, reads SQTIHQWPATLVQPVGSPLSLECTVEGTSNPNLYWYRQAAGRGLQLLFYSVGIGQISSEVPQNLSASRPQDRQFILSSKKLLLSDSGFYLCAWSVRAGGETQYFGPGTRLLVL.

The V gene is TRBV18, the J gene TRBJ1-4; perhaps TRBD1 as D (5 bases). In germline, CDR1 is KGHSH, CDR2 LQKENI. V lost 6 bases and J 2 bases, leaving 19 bases between the germline ends. CDR3 length equals 17 residues. CDR3 region: CASSPLGGVSTNEKLFF. The CDR3 DNA reads as TGTGCCAGCTCGCCCCTGGGGGGAGTTTCGACTAATGAAAAACTGTTTTTT.

This chain uses TRBV5-5 with TRBJ1-2, with D tentatively TRBD1 (6 bases). V shed 0 bases and J shed 3 bases, with 12 bases lying between them. The CDR3 is made up of 15 amino acids. Germline CDR1 and CDR2: SGHKS and YYEKEE (reference sequence). CDR3 protein: CASSLDARGDYGYTF. For the CDR3, the DNA is TGTGCCAGCAGCTTGGATGCCAGGGGAGACTATGGCTACACCTTC.

The chain carries TRBV27 and TRBJ1-1; the match to TRBD1 covers 8 bases. V lost 3 bases, J lost 4 bases, and 13 bases stayed unmatched. From germline, CDR1 is MNHEY and CDR2 SMNVEV (reference sequence). The CDR3 consists of 17 residues. CDR3 sequence: CASSFPWTGSLITEAFF. CDR3 nucleotides: TGTGCCAGCAGTTTTCCCTGGACAGGGAGTTTGATCACTGAAGCTTTCTTT.

Concerning this clone itself: This CDR3 is also generated by other DNA sequences in the sample. The J gene is TRBJ2-3, the V gene TRBV7-9, with unresolved D. This CDR3 spans 14 amino acids. Germline V gene lookup returns CDR1 SEHNR and CDR2 FQNEAQ (reference sequence). V was pared by 5 bases and J by 3 bases, with 12 bases between. CDR3 bases: TGTGCCAGCAGCCCAAGACGGAGTACAGATACGCAGTATTTT. Amino acids: CASSPRRSTDTQYF.

To note about this clone: The same CDR3 arises from other DNA sequences in this sample as well. The chain employs TRBV9 and TRBJ2-6, with D unresolved. Trimming pared 0 bases from V and 1 base from J, leaving 2 bases between. Germline loops: CDR1 SGDLS, CDR2 YYNGEE. CDR3 length: 14 amino acids. The CDR3 coding sequence is TGTGCCAGCAGCGTAGTGTCTGGGGCCAACGTCCTGACTTTC. Its translation: CASSVVSGANVLTF.

In this sample, this clone turned up once. The sample carries other DNA sequences with the same CDR3. This chain uses TRBV5-1 with TRBJ2-7; the D gene is possibly TRBD2 (6 bases). V was cut by 4 bases and J by 2 bases, with 16 bases left in between. Germline-derived CDR1 and CDR2 are SGHRS and YFSETQ. This CDR3 has 15 amino acids. The CDR3 sequence is CASSPTGTGAYEQYF. In DNA form, the CDR3 reads TGCGCCAGCAGCCCAACCGGGACGGGGGCCTACGAGCAGTACTTC.

The chain combines TRBV7-9 with TRBJ2-3; 8 positions agree with TRBD1. Germline loops: CDR1 SEHNR, CDR2 FQNEAQ (reference sequence). The CDR3 sequence is 11 residues long. The V segment lost 1 base and the J segment 13 bases; nucleotides outside the gene matches: 1. CDR3 in DNA: TGTGCCAGCAGCTTAGACAGGGGGAAGTATTTT. Encoded protein: CASSLDRGKYF.

As for this clone: Just one base apart from a much larger clone, this may be a read error. This sample also contains other DNA sequences that code for the same CDR3. The V call is TRBV7-8, the J call TRBJ2-5; unclear D gene. The germline V gene encodes CDR1 SGHVS and CDR2 FQNEAQ. V was pared by 3 bases and J by 5 bases, with 4 bases between. The CDR3 is made up of 11 amino acids. The CDR3 here is CASSFGETQYF. CDR3 nucleotide sequence: TGTGCCAGCAGCTTTGGGGAGACCCAGTACTTC.

This chain joins TRBV28 and TRBJ2-1; 16 bases line up with TRBD2. The germline V gene has CDR1 MDHEN and CDR2 SYDVKM. J lost 8 bases, V lost 5 bases, and 6 bases had no gene match. CDR3 size: 16 residues. CDR3 in amino acids: CASSRGLAGGGDEQFF. The CDR3 coding sequence is TGTGCCAGCAGTAGGGGACTAGCGGGAGGGGGCGATGAGCAGTTCTTC.

This rearrangement joins TRBV4-1 to TRBJ2-2; D is perhaps TRBD2 (5 bases). Trimming shortened V by 1 base and J by 4 bases, and 13 bases separated the two germline ends. The CDR3 extends over 16 amino acids. CDR1 and CDR2 (germline): MGHRA, YSYEKL. CDR3 nucleotide sequence: TGCGCCAGCAGCCAAGTACCGACTGGAGGCACCGGGGAGCTGTTTTTT. Encoded protein: CASSQVPTGGTGELFF.

This chain uses TRBV7-9 with TRBJ2-5; D possibly matches TRBD1 or TRBD2 (5 bases each). Trimming took 0 bases from V and 5 from J, leaving 10 bases between them. The germline gives CDR1 SEHNR, CDR2 FQNEAQ (reference sequence). The CDR3 has 14 amino acids. The CDR3 is CASSLAGTAETQYF. The CDR3 DNA is TGTGCCAGCAGCTTAGCCGGGACGGCGGAGACCCAGTACTTC.

The rearrangement uses TRBV6-5 and TRBJ1-3; D possibly corresponds to TRBD1 (6 bases). Germline V CDR1 and CDR2: MNHEY, SVGAGI. The V end lost 5 bases, the J end lost 2 bases, and 10 bases lay between the germline ends. CDR3 length equals 14 residues. CDR3 nucleotides: TGTGCCAGCAGTCGACAGGTTGCTGGAAACACCATATATTTT. Amino acids: CASSRQVAGNTIYF.